This is a list of T cell receptor beta chains from one sample in a study of blood T cells in healthy people across ages. TCRdb redid the calling of the 5' RACE reads with MiXCR, one entry per CDR3 protein. The sample lists some 1.8 million distinct CDR3 sequences, around 40% seen once, with about 21% in the top ten. The specimen was blood. All receptors come from a human donor in good health. Each CDR3 is given with its conserved first and last residue. The D gene is left open where the match is weak. Some rows have no size entry. The others give once, few or many, or a class for an expanded clone.

size: -
V: TRBV20-1
J: TRBJ2-4
D: -
CDR3: CSASSLRNIQYF
DNA: TGCAGTGCTAGTTCTCTACGAAACATTCAGTACTTC

size: -
V: TRBV7-3
J: TRBJ2-3
D: -
CDR3: CASSLSLGGTDTQYF
DNA: TGTGCCAGCAGCTTATCCCTCGGGGGCACGGATACGCAGTATTTT

size: -
V: TRBV7-9
J: TRBJ2-1
D: -
CDR3: CASSLAFGVEQFF
DNA: TGTGCCAGCAGCTTAGCGTTCGGCGTTGAGCAGTTCTTC

size: few
V: TRBV4-2
J: TRBJ2-2
D: -
CDR3: CASSGGNTGELFF
DNA: TGTGCCAGCAGCGGGGGGAACACCGGGGAGCTGTTTTTT

size: -
V: TRBV6-6
J: TRBJ1-4
D: TRBD1
CDR3: CASQPGGTTNEKRFF
DNA: TGTGCCAGCCAGCCAGGGGGAACAACTAATGAAAAACGGTTTTTT

size: -
V: TRBV7-2
J: TRBJ1-2
D: -
CDR3: CASSLEAGRGLYGYTF
DNA: TGTGCCAGCAGCTTAGAGGCAGGGCGCGGGTTATATGGCTACACCTTC

size: -
V: TRBV5-1
J: TRBJ1-2
D: -
CDR3: CASSLIEGYGHTF
DNA: TGCGCCAGCAGCTTGATTGAGGGCTATGGCCACACCTTC

size: few
V: TRBV14
J: TRBJ1-2
D: -
CDR3: CASSQGRLNGYTF
DNA: TGTGCCAGCAGCCAAGGTCGGCTGAATGGCTACACCTTC

size: -
V: TRBV7-9
J: TRBJ1-1
D: TRBD1
CDR3: CASKMGQGNTEAFF
DNA: TGTGCCAGCAAAATGGGACAGGGGAACACTGAAGCTTTCTTT

size: few
V: TRBV15
J: TRBJ1-2
D: TRBD1
CDR3: CATSSWDSPNYGYTF
DNA: TGTGCCACCAGCAGCTGGGACAGTCCTAACTATGGCTACACCTTC

size: few
V: TRBV29-1
J: TRBJ2-5
D: TRBD1
CDR3: CSVHLEGGNEQYF
DNA: TGCAGCGTTCACCTCGAAGGGGGCAATGAGCAGTACTTC

size: -
V: TRBV7-2
J: TRBJ2-1
D: TRBD1
CDR3: CASNQGADYEQFF
DNA: TGTGCCAGCAACCAGGGGGCTGACTACGAGCAGTTCTTC

size: few
V: TRBV20-1
J: TRBJ1-5
D: -
CDR3: CSAKDSPNQPQHF
DNA: TGCAGTGCAAAGGACAGCCCAAATCAGCCCCAGCATTTT

size: -
V: TRBV6-1
J: TRBJ1-5
D: -
CDR3: CASSVSRALPQHF
DNA: TGTGCCAGCAGCGTCAGCCGGGCCCTGCCCCAGCATTTT

size: few
V: TRBV6-2/TRBV6-3
J: TRBJ1-5
D: -
CDR3: CASSYRGTLIPQHF
DNA: TGTGCCAGCAGTTACAGGGGTACGCTAATACCCCAGCATTTT

size: few
V: TRBV6-1
J: TRBJ2-2
D: -
CDR3: CASSEKGVNTGELFF
DNA: TGTGCCAGCAGTGAAAAAGGGGTGAACACCGGGGAGCTGTTTTTT

size: -
V: TRBV7-6
J: TRBJ1-1
D: TRBD1
CDR3: CASSLDLAGGFPEAFF
DNA: TGTGCCAGCAGCTTAGATCTGGCAGGGGGGTTTCCTGAAGCTTTCTTT